The rows below give T cell receptor beta chains drawn from one sample of a study of blood T cells in healthy people across ages. TCRdb redid the calling of the 5' RACE reads with MiXCR, one entry per CDR3 protein. The sample holds hundreds of thousands of distinct CDR3 sequences, roughly three fifths seen once. Source material: blood. Source of these receptors: a man aged 55 to 70 in good health. Both conserved end residues are part of each CDR3. The D gene is left open where the match is weak. Where a row states a size, it is once, few, many or the class of an expanded clone; other rows omit it.

V: TRBV6-5
D: NA
J: TRBJ2-1
size: NA
length: 14
CDR3: CASSYLGWNNEQFF
DNA: TGTGCCAGCAGTTATCTAGGGTGGAACAATGAGCAGTTCTTC

V: TRBV20-1
D: TRBD2
J: TRBJ2-3
size: NA
length: 16
CDR3: CSATYPSGGDTDTQYF
DNA: TGCAGTGCTACCTACCCTAGCGGGGGGGACACAGATACGCAGTATTTT

V: TRBV20-1
D: TRBD1
J: TRBJ2-7
size: few
length: 14
CDR3: CSANGQGYSYEQYF
DNA: TGCAGTGCCAACGGACAGGGGTACTCCTACGAGCAGTACTTC

V: TRBV6-2/TRBV6-3
D: NA
J: TRBJ2-7
size: NA
length: 12
CDR3: CASSYSNYEQYF
DNA: TGTGCCAGCAGTTACTCGAACTACGAGCAGTACTTC

V: TRBV10-1
D: TRBD1
J: TRBJ2-1
size: few
length: 13
CDR3: CASSMGQVNEQFF
DNA: TGCGCCAGCAGTATGGGACAGGTCAATGAGCAGTTCTTC

V: TRBV4-2
D: TRBD2
J: TRBJ2-1
size: NA
length: 16
CDR3: CASSREGLAGGNEQFF
DNA: TGTGCCAGCAGCCGAGAGGGACTAGCGGGGGGCAATGAGCAGTTCTTC

V: TRBV2
D: NA
J: TRBJ2-7
size: NA
length: 13
CDR3: CASRGDLLDEQYF
DNA: TGTGCCAGCAGAGGGGACCTCTTAGACGAGCAGTACTTC

V: TRBV6-5
D: NA
J: TRBJ2-1
size: few
length: 12
CDR3: CASSYNGRGLFF
DNA: TGTGCCAGCAGTTACAATGGGAGAGGTCTGTTCTTC

V: TRBV28
D: TRBD1
J: TRBJ2-1
size: once
length: 14
CDR3: CASNNRGRYNEQFF
DNA: TGTGCCAGCAACAACAGGGGCCGCTACAATGAGCAGTTCTTC

V: TRBV29-1
D: TRBD1
J: TRBJ2-1
size: NA
length: 15
CDR3: CSVDTGTGSYNEQFF
DNA: TGCAGCGTTGACACCGGGACAGGGTCCTACAATGAGCAGTTCTTC

V: TRBV2
D: NA
J: TRBJ2-3
size: NA
length: 16
CDR3: CATSVRAMGLTDTQYF
DNA: TGTGCCACCAGCGTCAGGGCGATGGGACTCACAGATACGCAGTATTTT

V: TRBV5-5
D: NA
J: TRBJ2-7
size: many
length: 14
CDR3: CASSLYRTAYEQYF
DNA: TGTGCCAGCAGCTTGTATCGGACAGCCTACGAGCAGTACTTC

V: TRBV5-1
D: NA
J: TRBJ2-1
size: NA
length: 14
CDR3: CASSLAAGYNEQFF
DNA: TGCGCCAGCAGCTTGGCAGCTGGATACAATGAGCAGTTCTTC

V: TRBV2
D: NA
J: TRBJ2-7
size: NA
length: 13
CDR3: CATLRTDLYEQYF
DNA: TGTGCCACCTTAAGGACAGATCTCTACGAGCAGTACTTC

V: TRBV5-1
D: NA
J: TRBJ2-7
size: NA
length: 13
CDR3: CASSLAGAKAQYF
DNA: TGCGCCAGCAGTTTGGCAGGGGCAAAGGCCCAGTACTTC

V: TRBV6-1
D: NA
J: TRBJ2-1
size: few
length: 13
CDR3: CARGDDNYNEQFF
DNA: TGTGCCAGGGGGGACGACAACTACAATGAGCAGTTCTTC

V: TRBV15
D: TRBD1
J: TRBJ2-7
size: NA
length: 15
CDR3: CATSRSRDSPYEQYF
DNA: TGTGCCACCAGCAGATCCCGGGACAGCCCCTACGAGCAGTACTTC

V: TRBV4-2
D: NA
J: TRBJ2-7
size: NA
length: 16
CDR3: CASSQDLASLSYEQYF
DNA: TGTGCCAGCAGCCAAGATCTTGCTAGCTTGAGCTACGAGCAGTACTTC

V: TRBV5-1
D: NA
J: TRBJ2-5
size: NA
length: 14
CDR3: CASSLISSEETQYF
DNA: TGCGCCAGCAGCTTAATTTCTAGTGAAGAGACCCAGTACTTC

V: TRBV25-1
D: NA
J: TRBJ2-7
size: NA
length: 15
CDR3: CASSPPGGRAYEQYF
DNA: TGTGCCAGCAGTCCCCCTGGGGGCAGGGCCTACGAGCAGTACTTC

V: TRBV15
D: NA
J: TRBJ2-7
size: NA
length: 13
CDR3: CATSRYKEYEQYF
DNA: TGTGCCACCAGCAGGTATAAGGAGTACGAGCAGTACTTC

V: TRBV10-2
D: TRBD2
J: TRBJ2-3
size: few
length: 13
CDR3: CASRAGGSDTQYF
DNA: TGCGCCAGCAGGGCGGGGGGGTCAGATACGCAGTATTTT